This T cell receptor beta chain was captured by sequencing in a study of T-cell memory formation after mild COVID-19 (dated by TCRdb to about 2021). In the study overall: TCR sequence clusters from the two donors were largely donor specific. Longitudinal TCRalpha and TCRbeta repertoire sequencing tracked T-cell clones expanding and contracting after mild COVID-19 in two donors. The cohort comprised two young, previously healthy adult volunteers, one female and one male. Results the study describes overall, beyond this receptor: The study covered only a couple of mild cases, and larger cohorts including severe cases with pre-infection samples were considered necessary. Contracting CD4+ clones turned up mainly in the CM and EM memory subsets, whereas EMRA was where CD8+ clones were enriched. Some responding clones were found in pre-infection memory, which suggests that pre-existing cross-reactive memory T cells took part in the SARS-CoV-2 response. The second-wave clones that peaked on day 37 were not confirmed to be SARS-CoV-2 specific. From day 15 to 85, contracting clones showed balanced CD4/CD8 phenotypes, whereas a second wave of clones that expanded from day 15 to 37 leaned towards CD4+.

Ficoll-Paque density gradient centrifugation was used to isolate PBMCs. A note on this clonotype: This clone's antigen is unknown. Nothing much larger sits one base from this clone, and base qualities are not available.

The data were produced on an Illumina NovaSeq 6000. Using 5'RACE with constant-segment primers, TCRalpha and TCRbeta cDNA libraries were constructed, with sample barcodes and unique molecular identifiers added in the process. Trizol reagent was used to extract RNA from every sample. Library amplification was performed in two PCR steps, and a second sample barcode and Illumina TruSeq adapters were introduced in the second step. Libraries were sequenced on an Illumina NovaSeq with 2 x 150 bp paired-end reads. In the authors' own workflow: Reads were demultiplexed and collapsed into UMI-guided consensus sequences with migec v1.2.7. Using mixcr v2.1.11, UMI consensuses were aligned to TRA and TRB V and J templates and then assembled into clonotypes. A clonotype was counted as expanded or contracted only when both edgeR and NoisET called the clonotype significant, with the noise models trained on biological replicates. For edgeR calls, the thresholds were a false discovery rate-adjusted p below 0.01 and a log2 fold-change of 1. As an exploratory analysis of dynamics, max-normalized trajectories of the 1000 most abundant clonotypes were examined with PCA combined with hierarchical clustering. Each responding clone was given a CD4 or CD8 phenotype based on the CD4+ and CD8+ repertoires, which had been sequenced separately. The raw public data were reprocessed by TCRdb itself: fastp quality trimming at Q25, MiXCR clonotype calling, in-frame beta chains only. A single entry per CDR3 protein holds the most common genes and DNA from its merged rows. The V and J calls and clone size come from TCRdb's table, not from the authors' own analysis. The sample includes around 410,000 distinct CDR3 sequences, with about 22% observed a single time. The ten largest account for about an eighth of the sample.

The CDR3 runs 14 residues from the cysteine to the phenylalanine. The read is trimmed to its CDR3 DNA, 42 bases read in frame from base 1. Trimming costs V 3 bases and J 4 bases, and their ends lie 12 bases apart. Sample: PBMCs or a T cell subset sorted from them (not recorded which). The clonotype was recovered from an adult woman who had mild COVID-19 (a few samples of this study predate the infection). The sample titles of this study are shuffled in the database, so cell type and time point are left out; the donor was told from shared clones. The chain is assembled from TRBV12-3 or TRBV12-4 and TRBJ1-2; TRBD1 might be the D gene, on 5 matching bases. The nucleotides are TGTGCCAGCAGTTTCGGTCAGGGCCCCTATGGCTACACCTTC. This gives the protein CASSFGQGPYGYTF.